Listed here is a single TCR beta chain. The second PCR ran about 6 to 11 cycles with a sample-barcoded 5' primer and J-beta primers. TCRdb processed the 5' RACE reads anew with MiXCR; each CDR3 protein has one entry. Among some 710,000 distinct CDR3 sequences, about 45% were seen once, and the ten largest hold less than 20%. This record belongs to a study of blood T cells in healthy people across ages. The germline V gene encodes CDR1 MNHNS and CDR2 SASEGT. Trimming cost V 1 base and J 13 bases, with 20 bases left between them. The CDR3 spans 15 residues. Sequenced input: blood. The J gene is TRBJ2-4, the V gene TRBV6-1; D call uncertain. The TCR was taken from an elderly man in good health. The CDR3 DNA follows: TGTGCCAGCAGTGAAGGGAATCGGGTAGATCACGGGCAGTACTTC. It yields the protein CASSEGNRVDHGQYF.